The clone carrying this TCR beta chain has only a few counts. Unique molecular identifiers tagged the TCR beta cDNA libraries. The source material, about 0.85 to 11 million T cells, gave rise to roughly 0.5 million cDNA molecules. Using its own MiXCR run on the PCR reads, TCRdb lists one record per CDR3 protein. The repertoire holds about 760,000 distinct CDR3 sequences, 25% to 30% seen once, with 0.55% to 0.65% in the top ten. This sample stems from a study of post-analysis software for immune sequencing data. Material for sequencing was blood. The receptor's source is a girl aged 5-17 years with multiple sclerosis.

As DNA, the CDR3 is TGTGCCAGCAGCGACAGACTAGCGGGGGGCCTCTACAATGAGCAGTTCTTC. Translation gives CASSDRLAGGLYNEQFF. This chain connects TRBV7-9 to TRBJ2-1, with 13 bases aligning to TRBD2. Germline lookup yields CDR1 SEHNR and CDR2 FQNEAQ (reference sequence). The trim removed 5 bases at V and 3 bases at J, leaving 7 bases unmatched. CDR3 length: 17 amino acids.